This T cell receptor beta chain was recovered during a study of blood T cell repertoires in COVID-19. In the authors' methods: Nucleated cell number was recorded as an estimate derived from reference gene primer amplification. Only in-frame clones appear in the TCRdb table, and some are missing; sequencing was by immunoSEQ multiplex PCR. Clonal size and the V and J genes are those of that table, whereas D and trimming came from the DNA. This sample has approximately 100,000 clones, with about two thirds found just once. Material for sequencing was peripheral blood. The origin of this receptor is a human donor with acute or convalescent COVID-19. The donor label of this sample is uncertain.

CDR3 sequence: CASSLSGNQPQHF. For the CDR3, the DNA is TGTGCCAGCAGCTTATCTGGCAATCAGCCCCAGCATTTT. V is TRBV7-6 and J is TRBJ1-5; no firm D call. Germline assignment: CDR1 SGHVS and CDR2 FNYEAQ. V was pared by 2 bases and J by 2 bases, with 4 bases between. This CDR3 has 13 residues.